The rows below give T cell receptor beta chains drawn from one sample of a study of cytomegalovirus exposure and HLA in healthy donors. Profiled with immunoSEQ multiplex PCR; TCRdb holds only in-frame clones, not every one. The sample shows over 150,000 clones, roughly 76% of them seen only once. The sequencing input was PBMCs. These receptors originate from a human donor in good health. The CDR3 runs from the conserved cysteine through the conserved F or W. The D gene is left open where the match is weak. Rows may omit the clone size; those that give it use once, few, many or a size class.

.	TRBV5-1	TRBD2	TRBJ2-2	CASSPLGTSGSGELFF	TGCGCCAGCAGCCCACTCGGGACTAGCGGCTCCGGGGAGCTGTTTTTT
.	TRBV7-9	.	TRBJ1-2	CASSFHAGRGYGYTF	TGTGCCAGCAGCTTCCACGCAGGGAGGGGCTATGGCTACACCTTC
.	TRBV10-1	TRBD1	TRBJ1-1	CASRIPTGDTEAFF	TGCGCCAGCAGGATCCCGACAGGGGACACTGAAGCTTTCTTT
few	TRBV5-1	.	TRBJ2-5	CASSLGTARRQETQYF	TGCGCCAGCAGCTTGGGGACAGCCAGACGCCAAGAGACCCAGTACTTC
.	TRBV29-1	TRBD1	TRBJ2-1	CSVAGTESSYNEQFF	TGCAGCGTTGCCGGGACAGAGAGCTCCTACAATGAGCAGTTCTTC
.	TRBV19	TRBD1	TRBJ1-2	CASSHPGGGGYTF	TGTGCCAGTAGCCATCCCGGAGGGGGCGGCTACACCTTC
.	TRBV6-1	.	TRBJ2-1	CASSAVYNEQFF	TGTGCCAGCAGTGCCGTTTACAATGAGCAGTTCTTC
once	TRBV2	TRBD2	TRBJ2-3	CASSARTSGSTDTQYF	TGTGCCAGCAGTGCGAGAACTAGCGGTAGCACAGATACGCAGTATTTT
.	TRBV27	.	TRBJ2-6	CASSLTYSGANVLTF	TGTGCCAGCAGTTTGACATACTCTGGGGCCAACGTCCTGACTTTC
.	TRBV6-5	.	TRBJ1-4	CASSYSRGLGEKLFF	TGTGCCAGCAGTTACTCGAGGGGGTTGGGTGAAAAACTGTTTTTT
.	TRBV27	.	TRBJ1-5	CASSSQYSNQPQHF	TGTGCCAGCAGTTCACAGTATAGCAATCAGCCCCAGCATTTT
.	TRBV7-9	TRBD1	TRBJ1-1	CASSLADRGQMPEAFF	TGTGCCAGCAGCTTAGCGGACAGGGGGCAGATGCCTGAAGCTTTCTTT
once	TRBV19	.	TRBJ2-3	CASSPDPTKIWGVKTTDTQYF	TGTGCCAGTAGTCCCGACCCAACGAAAATTTGGGGAGTGAAGACCACAGATACGCAGTATTTT
.	TRBV10-1	TRBD2	TRBJ2-1	CASRTSGDRYEQFF	TGCGCCAGCCGAACTAGCGGGGATAGGTATGAGCAGTTCTTC
once	TRBV2	.	TRBJ1-5	CASSELQGGNQPQHF	TGTGCCAGCAGTGAATTACAGGGTGGCAATCAGCCCCAGCATTTT
.	TRBV4-3	.	TRBJ2-2	CASSKQDQGRELFF	TGCGCCAGCAGCAAACAAGATCAGGGGAGGGAGCTGTTTTTT
few	TRBV6-1	.	TRBJ1-2	CASKLTDPMGYGYTF	TGTGCCAGCAAATTAACAGACCCCATGGGCTATGGCTACACCTTC
once	TRBV5-1	.	TRBJ1-2	CASSLARGLNYGYTF	TGCGCCAGCAGCTTGGCCCGGGGACTAAACTATGGCTACACCTTC
once	TRBV7-9	.	TRBJ2-7	CASSFTQGHEQYF	TGTGCCAGCAGCTTTACACAGGGCCACGAGCAGTACTTC
once	TRBV11-2	.	TRBJ2-4	CASSLDLDRLGNIQYF	TGTGCCAGCAGCTTAGATCTAGACAGGCTCGGAAACATTCAGTACTTC
.	TRBV11-2	TRBD2	TRBJ2-1	CASSLAGGYYNEQFF	TGTGCCAGCAGCTTGGCGGGGGGCTACTACAATGAGCAGTTCTTC
.	TRBV2	TRBD1	TRBJ1-1	CASNRLTGGTEAFF	TGTGCCAGCAACCGGTTGACAGGGGGAACTGAAGCTTTCTTT
.	TRBV19	TRBD1	TRBJ2-7	CASSARLGQDRVYEQYF	TGTGCCAGTAGTGCCCGTCTGGGACAGGACAGAGTCTACGAGCAGTACTTC
.	TRBV2	.	TRBJ2-2	CASREGGLNTGELFF	TGTGCCAGCAGGGAGGGGGGGTTAAACACCGGGGAGCTGTTTTTT
once	TRBV10-3	.	TRBJ1-2	CAIGAEPNYGYTF	TGTGCCATCGGCGCGGAACCTAACTATGGCTACACCTTC
.	TRBV7-2	.	TRBJ1-1	CASSPREGPTEAFF	TGTGCCAGCAGCCCCCGGGAGGGGCCCACTGAAGCTTTCTTT
few	TRBV4-3	TRBD2	TRBJ2-2	CASSQELAGGLPGELFF	TGCGCCAGCAGCCAGGAGCTAGCGGGGGGGCTTCCCGGGGAGCTGTTTTTT
few	TRBV7-2	TRBD2	TRBJ2-7	CASSKGRVYEQYF	TGTGCCAGCAGCAAAGGGAGGGTCTACGAGCAGTACTTC
.	TRBV7-9	.	TRBJ2-3	CSSSLGRVSGGDTQYF	TGTTCCAGCAGCTTAGGTCGGGTCTCGGGGGGCGATACGCAGTATTTT
.	TRBV5-1	.	TRBJ1-2	CASSLDPVDSYGYTF	TGCGCCAGCAGCTTGGATCCGGTAGACTCCTATGGCTACACCTTC
.	TRBV4-3	TRBD2	TRBJ2-6	CASSPHVASGYSGANVLTF	TGCGCCAGCAGCCCCCATGTGGCTAGCGGATACTCTGGGGCCAACGTCCTGACTTTC
.	TRBV4-3	.	TRBJ2-1	CASSPRLVGGPYNEQFF	TGCGCCAGCAGCCCGCGTCTAGTGGGGGGACCCTACAATGAGCAGTTCTTC
.	TRBV7-2	TRBD1	TRBJ1-5	CASSLDGQAHQPQHF	TGTGCCAGCAGCTTAGACGGACAGGCCCATCAGCCCCAGCATTTT